Listed here is a single T cell receptor beta chain. Trimming took off 5 bases at V and 5 bases at J, with 13 bases between the two ends. The CDR3 has 14 amino acids. Looked up from germline, CDR1 is SGHTA and CDR2 is FQGNSA. These data come from a study of radiotherapy plus CTLA-4 blockade in lung cancer. With ipilimumab providing CTLA-4 blockade, focal radiation was administered to patients who had chemo-refractory metastatic non-small-cell lung cancer. Assay used: immunoSEQ multiplex PCR; TCRdb lists only in-frame clones, some missing. The sample lists around 18,000 clones, about 84% occurring once.

The sample in question was peripheral blood, obtained from a patient treated with radiotherapy plus ipilimumab. The V gene is TRBV7-2, the J gene TRBJ2-1; maybe TRBD1 (5 bases). The source is a human donor with non-small cell lung cancer whose response to radiotherapy plus ipilimumab could not be evaluated. The CDR3 is CASSATFRDNEQFF. The CDR3 DNA reads as TGTGCCAGCAGCGCGACGTTCAGGGACAATGAGCAGTTCTTC.